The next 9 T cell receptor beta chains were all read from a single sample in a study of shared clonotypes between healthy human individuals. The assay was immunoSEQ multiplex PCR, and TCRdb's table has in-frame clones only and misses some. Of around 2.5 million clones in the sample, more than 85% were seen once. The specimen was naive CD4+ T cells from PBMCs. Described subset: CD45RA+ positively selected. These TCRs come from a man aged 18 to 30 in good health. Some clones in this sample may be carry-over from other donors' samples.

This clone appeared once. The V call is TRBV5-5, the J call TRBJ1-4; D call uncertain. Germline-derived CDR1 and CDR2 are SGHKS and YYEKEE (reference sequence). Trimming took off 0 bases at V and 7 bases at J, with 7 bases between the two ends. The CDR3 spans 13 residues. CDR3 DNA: TGTGCCAGCAGCTTGGGTGGGCTTGAAAAACTGTTTTTT. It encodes CASSLGGLEKLFF.

CDR3 protein: CASRHATSASYNEQFF. Written as DNA, the CDR3 is TGTGCCAGCAGACACGCAACTAGCGCATCCTACAATGAGCAGTTCTTC. The chain employs TRBV5-6 and TRBJ2-1; 7 nucleotides agree with TRBD2. The CDR3 contains 16 residues. The germline V gene encodes CDR1 SGHDT and CDR2 YYEEEE. J lost 1 base, V lost 5 bases, and 9 bases had no gene match.

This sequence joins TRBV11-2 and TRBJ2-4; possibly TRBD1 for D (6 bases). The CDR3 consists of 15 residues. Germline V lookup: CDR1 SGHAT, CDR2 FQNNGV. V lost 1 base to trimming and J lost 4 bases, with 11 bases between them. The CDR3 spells CASSLAGQKKNIQYF. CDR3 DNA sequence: TGTGCCAGCAGCTTAGCAGGACAGAAAAAAAACATTCAGTACTTC.

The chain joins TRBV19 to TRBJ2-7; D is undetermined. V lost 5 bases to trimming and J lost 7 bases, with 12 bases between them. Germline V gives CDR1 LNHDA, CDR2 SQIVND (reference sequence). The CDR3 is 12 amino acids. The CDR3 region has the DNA TGTGCCAGTAGTCACGACTTCCGAGAGCAGTACTTC. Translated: CASSHDFREQYF. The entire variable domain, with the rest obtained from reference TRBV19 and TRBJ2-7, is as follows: DGGITQSPKYLFRKEGQNVTLSCEQNLNHDAMYWYRQDPGQGLRLIYYSQIVNDFQKGDIAEGYSVSREKKESFPLTVTSAQKNPTAFYLCASSHDFREQYFGPGTRLTVT.

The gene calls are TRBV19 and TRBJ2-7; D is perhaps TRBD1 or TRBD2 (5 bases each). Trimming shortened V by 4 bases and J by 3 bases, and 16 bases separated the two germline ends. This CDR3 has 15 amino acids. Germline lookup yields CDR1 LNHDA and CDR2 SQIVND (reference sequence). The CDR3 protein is CASSTFRDGDYEQYF. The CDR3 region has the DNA TGTGCCAGTAGTACATTCCGGGACGGAGACTACGAGCAGTACTTC.

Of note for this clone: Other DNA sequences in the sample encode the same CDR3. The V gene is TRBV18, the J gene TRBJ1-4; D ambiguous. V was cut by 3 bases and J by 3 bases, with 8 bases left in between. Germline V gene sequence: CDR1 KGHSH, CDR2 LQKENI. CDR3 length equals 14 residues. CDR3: CASSPSRANEKLFF. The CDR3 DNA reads TGTGCCAGCTCACCCTCGAGGGCTAATGAAAAACTGTTTTTT.

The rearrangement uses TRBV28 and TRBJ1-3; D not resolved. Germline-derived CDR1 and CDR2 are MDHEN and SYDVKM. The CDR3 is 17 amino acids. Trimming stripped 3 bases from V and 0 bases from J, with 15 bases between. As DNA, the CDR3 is TGTGCCAGCAGTTTTGAATCATTAAGATACTCTGGAAACACCATATATTTT. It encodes CASSFESLRYSGNTIYF.

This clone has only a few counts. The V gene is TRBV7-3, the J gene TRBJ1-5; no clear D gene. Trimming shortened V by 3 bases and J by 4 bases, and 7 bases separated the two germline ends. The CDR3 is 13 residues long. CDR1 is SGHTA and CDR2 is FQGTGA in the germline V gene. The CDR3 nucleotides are TGTGCCAGCAGCTTGTTTGATAATCAGCCCCAGCATTTT. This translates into CASSLFDNQPQHF. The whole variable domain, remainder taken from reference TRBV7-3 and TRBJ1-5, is GAGVSQTPSNKVTEKGKYVELRCDPISGHTALYWYRQSLGQGPEFLIYFQGTGAADDSGLPNDRFFAVRPEGSVSTLKIQRTERGDSAVYLCASSLFDNQPQHFGDGTRLSIL.

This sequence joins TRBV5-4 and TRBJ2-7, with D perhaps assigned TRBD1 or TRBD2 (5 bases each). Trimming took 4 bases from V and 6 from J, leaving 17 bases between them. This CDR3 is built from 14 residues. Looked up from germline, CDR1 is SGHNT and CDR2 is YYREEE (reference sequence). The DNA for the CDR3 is TGTGCCAGCAGCGAAGGGACGTCCCGGGGCGAGCAGTACTTC. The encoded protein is CASSEGTSRGEQYF.